This T cell receptor (beta chain) is drawn from a study of blood T cell repertoires in COVID-19. On the study more broadly: Whether acute or convalescent, the COVID-19 samples came from the United States, Italy and Spain.

As originally analysed: By means of reference gene primer amplification, nucleated cell counts were estimated. Assay used: immunoSEQ multiplex PCR; TCRdb lists only in-frame clones, some missing. D and trimming come from the DNA, and the V and J calls and clone size come from that table. The table lists more than 20,000 clones, approximately 83% of them singletons, with roughly 20% in the top ten. This CDR3 comprises 13 residues. V lost 4 bases and J 7 bases, leaving 14 bases between the germline ends. Germline CDR1 MDHEN, CDR2 SYDVKM. The rearrangement links TRBV28 to TRBJ2-7; D might be TRBD2 (5 bases). This clonotype was obtained from an older man with active or convalescent COVID-19. Sequenced sample: peripheral blood. CDR3 residues: CASSSGLMGEQYF. Written as DNA, the CDR3 is TGTGCCAGCAGTTCCGGACTTATGGGGGAGCAGTACTTC.